This TCR beta chain was obtained from a study of cytomegalovirus exposure and HLA in healthy donors. Study at large: In an earlier analysis, 95 million to 130 million unique TCR beta sequences were found from about 179 million T cells. Overall study findings and caveats: A later analysis showed TCR association rates differing by HLA locus, peaking at DRB1 and lowest at HLA-C. Some TCR beta chains (roughly 160 of them) were listed as cytomegalovirus-associated. Per a later analysis, under 20,000 TCR beta sequences showed association with HLA alleles at 0.05 false discovery rate.

It was with 60 Vbeta and 13 Jbeta primers that the PCR ran. Data came from immunoSEQ multiplex PCR; TCRdb stores just in-frame clones and leaves some out. Of 150,000 or so clones listed, around 65% were seen once; the top ten hold 3%. Concerning this clone itself: Its antigen is currently unknown.

Sequencing was performed on PBMCs. The sequence was obtained from a woman younger than 45 in good health and CMV-seropositive.

CDR3 DNA sequence: TGTGCCAGCAGCTTACGATTCGCCGACAGGGGGCACGAGCAGTACTTC. This gives the protein CASSLRFADRGHEQYF. The chain recombines TRBV5-6 with TRBJ2-5; 10 nucleotides agree with TRBD1. The J call may be incorrect, as the DNA end agrees better with TRBJ2-7. Germline CDR1 reads SGHDT; CDR2 reads YYEEEE. The CDR3 is 16 residues long.